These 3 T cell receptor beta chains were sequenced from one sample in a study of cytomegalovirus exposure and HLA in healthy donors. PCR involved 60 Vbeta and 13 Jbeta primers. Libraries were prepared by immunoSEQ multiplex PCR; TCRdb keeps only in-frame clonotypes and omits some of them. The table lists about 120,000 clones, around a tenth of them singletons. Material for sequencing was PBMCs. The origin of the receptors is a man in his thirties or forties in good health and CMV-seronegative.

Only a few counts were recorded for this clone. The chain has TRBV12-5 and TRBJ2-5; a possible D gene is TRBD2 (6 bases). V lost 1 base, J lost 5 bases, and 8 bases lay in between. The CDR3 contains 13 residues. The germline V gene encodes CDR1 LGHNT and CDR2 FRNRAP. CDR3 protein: CASGLDRGETQYF. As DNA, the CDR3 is TGTGCTAGTGGTTTGGACCGGGGGGAGACCCAGTACTTC.

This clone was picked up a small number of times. CDR3 nucleotide sequence: TGTGCCAGCAGCTTAGTGGGACAGGCGCCTTACGAGCAGTACTTC. Its translation is CASSLVGQAPYEQYF. J is TRBJ2-7 and V is TRBV7-2; TRBD1 matches at 8 bases. The germline gives CDR1 SGHTA, CDR2 FQGNSA. This CDR3 has 15 residues. Trimming at V came to 1 base and at J to 4 bases, leaving 6 bases not matched to a gene.

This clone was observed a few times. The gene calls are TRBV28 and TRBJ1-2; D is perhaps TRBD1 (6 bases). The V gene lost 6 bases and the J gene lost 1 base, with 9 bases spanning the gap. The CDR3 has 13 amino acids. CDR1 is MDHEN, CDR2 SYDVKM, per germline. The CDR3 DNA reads TGTGCCAGCAGCAGGGGCTTTAACTATGGCTACACCTTC. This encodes CASSRGFNYGYTF.